This passage covers 19 T cell receptor beta chains from one sample sequenced in a study of T-cell memory formation after mild COVID-19. TCRdb used MiXCR to reprocess the 5' RACE reads, holding one entry per CDR3 protein. The data show approximately 340,000 distinct CDR3 sequences, 15% seen once. The sample comprised PBMCs or a T cell subset sorted from them (not recorded which). The receptor source for this set is a man in his late teens or twenties who had mild COVID-19 (a few samples of this study predate the infection). Cell type and time point are not known.

The table lists this clonotype with a few counts. The chain recombines TRBV11-3 with TRBJ2-2; 9 bases align to TRBD1. Trimming cost V 1 base and J 6 bases; bases outside gene matches: 6. The CDR3 is 16 amino acids. The germline V gene encodes CDR1 SGHNT and CDR2 YENEEA. The CDR3 loop reads CASSLGGTGSSGELFF. The CDR3 DNA follows: TGTGCCAGCAGCTTAGGTGGGACAGGGAGTTCCGGGGAGCTGTTTTTT. Together with reference TRBV11-3 and TRBJ2-2, the CDR3 gives the full variable domain: EAGVVQSPRYKIIEKKQPVAFWCNPISGHNTLYWYLQNLGQGPELLIRYENEEAVDDSQLPKDRFSAERLKGVDSTLKIQPAELGDSAVYLCASSLGGTGSSGELFFGEGSRLTVL.

This clonotype turned up a few times. The chain uses TRBV12-3 or TRBV12-4 and TRBJ2-3; D not resolved. Trimming shortened V by 5 bases and J by 5 bases, and 14 bases separated the two germline ends. CDR3 size: 14 residues. The CDR3 protein is CASSPGRELDTQYF. CDR3 DNA sequence: TGTGCCAGCAGTCCCGGAAGGGAATTAGATACGCAGTATTTT.

This clonotype occurred a few times. The rearrangement uses TRBV6-1 and TRBJ2-3, with D perhaps matching TRBD1 (6 bases). Per the germline V gene, CDR1 is MNHNS and CDR2 is SASEGT. The CDR3 has 15 amino acids. Between the trimmed V and J ends, which lost 7 bases and 5 bases, there was a span of 19 bases. The CDR3 region is CASIFWGQGEDTQYF. CDR3 in DNA: TGTGCCAGCATCTTTTGGGGGCAGGGCGAAGATACGCAGTATTTT.

This chain uses TRBV20-1 with TRBJ2-3, with 13 bases lining up with TRBD2. Germline CDR1 DFQATT, CDR2 SNEGSKA (reference sequence). This CDR3 is built from 15 residues. V was clipped by 5 bases and J by 2 bases; unmatched bases: 4. DNA for the CDR3: TGCAGTGCTGCCGGGACTAGCGGGGCCACAGATACGCAGTATTTT. The encoded protein is CSAAGTSGATDTQYF.

This clonotype was seen more than once but under ten times. The chain couples TRBV7-9 to TRBJ1-3, with D possibly TRBD1 on 6 matching bases. Germline V lookup: CDR1 SEHNR, CDR2 FQNEAQ (reference sequence). V was cut by 7 bases and J by 0 bases, with 19 bases left in between. The CDR3 consists of 17 residues. The CDR3, as DNA: TGTGCCAGCACCGATCCACCGAGCAGGGGCTCTGGAAACACCATATATTTT. Amino acids: CASTDPPSRGSGNTIYF.

This clonotype was seen many times. The chain combines TRBV5-1 with TRBJ2-7; TRBD1 is a possible D gene (6 bases). V was cut by 7 bases and J by 7 bases, with 18 bases left in between. CDR3 length equals 13 residues. Germline V gives CDR1 SGHRS, CDR2 YFSETQ. The DNA for the CDR3 is TGCGCCAGCGGCCGGGACACCATGTCTGAGCAGTACGTC. It yields the protein CASGRDTMSEQYV.

This clonotype was seen only a few times. The chain joins TRBV25-1 to TRBJ2-5, with D possibly TRBD1 on 5 matching bases. Germline V lookup: CDR1 MGHDK, CDR2 SYGVNS. V was clipped by 2 bases and J by 2 bases, with 12 bases between them. This CDR3 is 15 amino acids long. DNA for the CDR3: TGTGCCAGCAGTGAAGGGGCTACCACTCAAGAGACCCAGTACTTC. Translated: CASSEGATTQETQYF.

The V and J genes are TRBV6-6 and TRBJ2-7; D remains ambiguous. Germline lookup yields CDR1 MNHNY and CDR2 SVGAGI (reference sequence). The CDR3 loop spans 14 amino acids. Deletions cut 6 bases from V and 2 bases from J, with 14 bases between. The CDR3 region is CASRREAEAYEQYF. CDR3 nucleotide sequence: TGTGCCAGCAGACGAGAAGCAGAGGCCTACGAGCAGTACTTC.

This clonotype has more than one count but fewer than ten. The genes are TRBV12-3 or TRBV12-4 and TRBJ2-7; 7 bases agree with TRBD1. With 6 bases clipped from V and 3 bases from J, the junction kept 8 bases outside the gene matches. The CDR3 has 14 residues. The CDR3 sequence: CASSSQGTLYEQYF. The CDR3 nucleotides are TGTGCCAGCAGCTCACAGGGGACCCTCTACGAGCAGTACTTC.

The chain couples TRBV9 to TRBJ2-5; 8 positions match TRBD2. This CDR3 spans 16 amino acids. V was pared by 0 bases and J by 5 bases, with 9 bases of the junction left unmatched. The germline V gene encodes CDR1 SGDLS and CDR2 YYNGEE. The DNA of the CDR3 is TGTGCCAGCAGCGTAGGGTCGCGGGGGGCCGATGAGACCCAGTACTTC. Translating it yields CASSVGSRGADETQYF.

There are many counts of this clonotype. The rearrangement links TRBV5-4 to TRBJ2-1, with TRBD2 identical over 7 bases. J lost 0 bases, V lost 4 bases, and 4 bases had no gene match. The CDR3 totals 15 residues. In germline, CDR1 is SGHNT, CDR2 YYREEE (reference sequence). The CDR3 is CASSQTSSSYNEQFF. CDR3 nucleotides: TGTGCCAGCAGCCAGACTAGCAGCTCCTACAATGAGCAGTTCTTC.

V is TRBV6-1 and J is TRBJ1-2; 7 positions match TRBD1. CDR3 length: 15 residues. J gave up 3 bases and V 5 bases, and 9 bases lay outside the gene matches. Germline CDR1 and CDR2: MNHNS and SASEGT. This chain's CDR3 is CASSRRDSAYYGYTF. CDR3 bases: TGTGCCAGCAGTCGTCGGGACAGCGCATACTATGGCTACACCTTC.

Ten or more counts support this clonotype. This sequence joins TRBV20-1 and TRBJ2-7, with D unclear. This CDR3 spans 13 amino acids. Germline loops: CDR1 DFQATT, CDR2 SNEGSKA (reference sequence). Trimming took off 3 bases at V and 1 base at J, with 10 bases between the two ends. CDR3 DNA: TGCAGTGCTAGGCACACCTATTCCTACGAGCAGTACTTC. Protein sequence: CSARHTYSYEQYF.

Many counts were recorded for this clonotype. The J gene is TRBJ2-1, the V gene TRBV4-3; tentatively, D is TRBD1 (6 bases). V dropped 1 base and J dropped 3 bases, with 13 bases sitting between them. Germline V gene data show CDR1 as LGHNA and CDR2 as YSLEER. This CDR3 spans 16 amino acids. DNA of the CDR3: TGCGCCAGCAGCCAAGCTTACAGGGCTCTCTACAATGAGCAGTTCTTC. Protein sequence: CASSQAYRALYNEQFF.

This clonotype was seen only a few times. The chain uses TRBV18 and TRBJ2-7, with D possibly being TRBD1 (5 bases). CDR3 length: 15 residues. The V gene's germline CDR1 is KGHSH and CDR2 LQKENI. V shed 1 base and J shed 5 bases, with 15 bases lying between them. The CDR3 spells CASSPQAPRADEQYF. CDR3 sequence (DNA): TGTGCCAGCTCACCACAGGCACCCAGGGCTGACGAGCAGTACTTC.

The V and J genes are TRBV20-1 and TRBJ1-2; unclear D gene. The CDR3 runs 11 residues. V lost 1 base and J lost 4, with 4 bases in between. Germline loops: CDR1 DFQATT, CDR2 SNEGSKA (reference sequence). The CDR3 nucleotides are TGCAGTGCTAGAGGGGGCTATGGCTACACCTTC. Protein: CSARGGYGYTF.

There are a few counts of this clonotype. V and J are TRBV7-6 and TRBJ1-4, with TRBD1 identical over 8 bases. CDR3 length equals 15 residues. Trimming cost V 5 bases and J 4 bases; bases outside gene matches: 6. Germline V gene data show CDR1 as SGHVS and CDR2 as FNYEAQ. CDR3 sequence (DNA): TGTGCCAGCAGCCATCCGGGACAGGATAATGAAAAACTGTTTTTT. Translating it yields CASSHPGQDNEKLFF.

This clonotype has only a few counts. One junction end does not reproduce the germline sequence, and a read error may be involved. The chain has TRBV2 and TRBJ2-5, with unresolved D. The germline V gene has CDR1 SNHLY and CDR2 FYNNEI. This CDR3 contains 9 residues. CDR3 loop: CASGSVRHF. CDR3 sequence (DNA): TGTGCCAGCGGGTCCGTGCGGCACTTC.

This clonotype was picked up a small number of times. The rearrangement joins TRBV5-8 to TRBJ1-5; D is unresolved. There are 15 residues in the CDR3. CDR1 SGHTS and CDR2 YDEGEE come from the germline V gene. Trimming removed 0 bases from V and 2 bases from J, with 9 bases in between. The CDR3 sequence: CASSLADVGNQPQHF. CDR3 nucleotides: TGTGCCAGCAGCTTGGCCGACGTGGGCAATCAGCCCCAGCATTTT.